This T cell receptor beta chain derives from a study of identical twins. Germline assignment: CDR1 SGHAT and CDR2 FQNNGV. The ends were cut back, 0 bases at V and 3 bases at J, with 15 bases in the middle. This CDR3 region has 18 residues. Carrying unique molecular identifiers, the cDNA also gained a universal primer site through template switching. TCRdb passed the 5' RACE reads through MiXCR, listing each CDR3 protein once. The sample records approximately 240,000 distinct CDR3 sequences, over 12% being singletons. The clonotype originates from a woman aged 18-35 years in good health. The J gene is TRBJ1-6, the V gene TRBV11-2; D perhaps matches TRBD1 (6 bases). The sequenced sample consisted of memory (CD45RO+) T cells sorted from blood. In DNA, the CDR3 is TGTGCCAGCAGCTTAGATCCCCGAAAACAGGGCTATAATTCACCCCTCCACTTT. Translating it yields CASSLDPRKQGYNSPLHF.